A selection of T cell receptor beta chains follows, all from one sample in a study of TIL therapy for anti-PD-1-resistant metastatic lung cancer. Here immunoSEQ multiplex PCR was the method, and the copy in TCRdb shows in-frame clones only, minus some. The sample has about 21,000 clones, about two thirds seen once. The sample was blood, taken at baseline. The receptors were sampled from a person aged 25 to 85 with non-small cell lung cancer. Both conserved end residues are part of each CDR3. The D gene is left open where the match is weak. Some rows mark clone size as missing; the rest say once, few, many or name a class of expanded clone.

j_call	d_call	v_call	clone_size	cdr3_aa	cdr3_nt
TRBJ2-7	.	TRBV5-1	once	CASSLGRDKQYF	TGCGCCAGCAGCTTGGGAAGGGATAAGCAGTACTTC
TRBJ2-2	.	TRBV10-1	.	CASSDRGTGELFF	TGCGCCAGCAGTGATAGGGGGACCGGGGAGCTGTTTTTT
TRBJ2-1	.	TRBV7-9	.	CASSPMGEQFF	TGTGCCAGCAGCCCCATGGGTGAGCAGTTCTTC
TRBJ2-2	TRBD2	TRBV12-5	.	CASGIGRARTGELFF	TGTGCTAGTGGTATCGGGAGGGCGAGAACCGGGGAGCTGTTTTTT
TRBJ2-3	TRBD2	TRBV12-5	.	CASGPGLAGGADTQYF	TGTGCTAGTGGTCCGGGACTAGCGGGAGGGGCAGATACGCAGTATTTT
TRBJ2-1	TRBD2	TRBV4-1	few	CASSLPGGNEQFF	TGCGCCAGCAGCCTTCCGGGGGGCAATGAGCAGTTCTTC
TRBJ2-7	.	TRBV19	.	CASSLRDTNKQYF	TGTGCCAGTAGTCTAAGGGACACAAACAAGCAGTACTTC
TRBJ1-3	.	TRBV5-1	.	CASSSPQSSGNTIYF	TGCGCCAGCAGCTCCCCTCAAAGCTCTGGAAACACCATATATTTT
TRBJ1-1	.	TRBV3-1/TRBV3-2	.	CASSVGGSTEAFF	TGTGCCAGCAGCGTAGGGGGTAGCACTGAAGCTTTCTTT
TRBJ1-1	.	TRBV5-1	.	CASSPRAGDTEAFF	TGCGCCAGCAGCCCGCGGGCGGGAGACACTGAAGCTTTCTTT
TRBJ1-1	.	TRBV5-1	.	CASSLGTMNTEAFF	TGCGCCAGCAGCTTAGGGACAATGAACACTGAAGCTTTCTTT
TRBJ1-3	TRBD1	TRBV10-3	.	CAISAVQGAGGNTIYF	TGTGCCATCAGTGCGGTACAGGGGGCCGGAGGAAACACCATATATTTT
TRBJ2-1	TRBD1	TRBV6-5	.	CASSKWDREGDEQFF	TGTGCCAGCAGTAAATGGGACAGGGAGGGCGATGAGCAGTTCTTC
TRBJ2-2	TRBD2	TRBV5-1	few	CASSSSGANTGELFF	TGCGCCAGCAGCAGTAGCGGGGCGAACACCGGGGAGCTGTTTTTT
TRBJ2-7	TRBD2	TRBV6-5	few	CASSRKPGLGYEQYF	TGTGCCAGCAGTCGTAAACCGGGACTAGGCTACGAGCAGTACTTC
TRBJ2-1	.	TRBV19	.	CASSIALYNEQFF	TGTGCCAGTAGTATAGCCCTGTACAATGAGCAGTTCTTC
TRBJ1-2	.	TRBV2	.	CASSERPESNYGYTF	TGTGCCAGCAGTGAAAGGCCGGAAAGCAACTATGGCTACACCTTC
TRBJ1-1	.	TRBV4-1	.	CASSQERGGNTEAFF	TGCGCCAGCAGCCAAGAACGGGGAGGAAATACTGAAGCTTTCTTT
TRBJ1-1	.	TRBV10-1	.	CASSRFEWGPNTEAFF	TGCGCCAGCAGCCGATTCGAATGGGGACCGAACACTGAAGCTTTCTTT
TRBJ2-5	.	TRBV4-3	.	CASSQESQGIIPQYF	TGCGCCAGCAGCCAAGAATCCCAGGGTATTATCCCCCAGTACTTC
TRBJ1-1	.	TRBV6-1	medium-sized	CASSEGLNTEAFF	TGTGCCAGCAGTGAAGGATTGAACACTGAAGCTTTCTTT
TRBJ1-3	.	TRBV9	.	CASSVAGPSGNTIYF	TGTGCCAGCAGCGTAGCAGGACCCTCTGGAAACACCATATATTTT
TRBJ2-5	.	TRBV7-2	once	CASSPGLRGEETQYF	TGTGCCAGCAGCCCTGGTTTGCGGGGAGAAGAGACCCAGTACTTC
TRBJ2-5	TRBD2	TRBV5-1	once	CASSLGTSGTEWETQYF	TGCGCCAGCAGCCTAGGGACTAGCGGGACCGAATGGGAGACCCAGTACTTC
TRBJ2-3	TRBD2	TRBV30	.	CAWSMTSGSTQYF	TGTGCCTGGAGTATGACTAGCGGGAGTACGCAGTATTTT
TRBJ2-5	TRBD1	TRBV5-6	.	CASRVDRVKETQYF	TGTGCCAGCAGGGTGGACAGGGTTAAGGAGACCCAGTACTTC
TRBJ2-5	.	TRBV15	.	CATGRTVQETQYF	TGTGCCACGGGCCGGACAGTCCAAGAGACCCAGTACTTC
TRBJ2-2	.	TRBV21-1	.	CASSKGSTGRPNTGELFF	TGTGCCAGCAGCAAGGGAAGTACGGGACGCCCGAACACCGGGGAGCTGTTTTTT
TRBJ1-6	.	TRBV5-4	.	CASSLITVDSPLHF	TGTGCCAGCAGCTTGATCACAGTGGATTCACCCCTCCACTTT
TRBJ2-2	TRBD2	TRBV18	.	CASSSLAGEDAGELFF	TGTGCCAGCTCGTCGCTAGCGGGAGAGGATGCCGGGGAGCTGTTTTTT
TRBJ2-2	TRBD2	TRBV2	.	CASSVAGGYTGELFF	TGTGCCAGCAGTGTAGCGGGGGGGTACACCGGGGAGCTGTTTTTT
TRBJ2-7	.	TRBV6-6	few	CASSPGTSEQYF	TGTGCCAGCAGTCCCGGGACTTCCGAGCAGTACTTC
TRBJ2-5	.	TRBV27	.	CASGSSRLQETQYF	TGTGCCAGCGGGTCTAGCAGACTTCAAGAGACCCAGTACTTC